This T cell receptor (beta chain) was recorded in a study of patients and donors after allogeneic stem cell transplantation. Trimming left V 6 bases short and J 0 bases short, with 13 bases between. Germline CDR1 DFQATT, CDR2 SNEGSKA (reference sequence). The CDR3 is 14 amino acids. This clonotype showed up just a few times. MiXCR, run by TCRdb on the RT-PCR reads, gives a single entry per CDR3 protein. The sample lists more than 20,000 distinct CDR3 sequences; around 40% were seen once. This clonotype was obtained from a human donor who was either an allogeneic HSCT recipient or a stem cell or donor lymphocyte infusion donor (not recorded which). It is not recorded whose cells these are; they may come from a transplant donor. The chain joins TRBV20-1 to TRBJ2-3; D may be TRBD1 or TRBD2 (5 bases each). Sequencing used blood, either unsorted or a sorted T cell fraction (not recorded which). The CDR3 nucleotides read TGCAGTGCCCAGGTGGGGGAGAGCACAGATACGCAGTATTTT. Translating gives CSAQVGESTDTQYF.